The entry below gives a single TCR beta chain sequence along with its context. The CDR3 has 17 amino acids. Per the germline V gene, CDR1 is SGHAT and CDR2 is FQNNGV. Trimming removed 4 bases from V and 0 bases from J; junction bases left unmatched: 7. TCRdb keeps only in-frame clones here, not all; method: immunoSEQ multiplex PCR. The data show 110,000 to 150,000 clones, 70% to 90% seen once. This sample is part of a study of T cell responses to AZD1222 COVID-19 vaccine. The TCR sequence derives from an adult in good health. The sequenced sample was peripheral blood, obtained on day 0 of AZD1222 vaccination. This sequence joins TRBV11-2 and TRBJ2-7, with 12 bases aligning to TRBD1. The CDR3: CASSWGTGGFSSYEQYF. CDR3 nucleotide sequence: TGTGCCAGCAGCTGGGGGACAGGGGGCTTTAGCTCCTACGAGCAGTACTTC.